The sample holds one count of the clone carrying this TCR beta chain. Original data processing: Nucleated cell counts were estimated from reference gene primer amplification. TCRdb keeps only in-frame clones here, not all; method: immunoSEQ multiplex PCR. Clonal size and the V and J genes are those of that table, whereas D and trimming came from the DNA. Of 210,000 or so clones listed, 84% are singletons. Unmatched junction bases numbered 7, after V lost 2 bases and J lost 1 base. Germline CDR1 MRHNA, CDR2 SNTAGT. This CDR3 region has 17 residues. The data were taken from a study of blood T cell repertoires in COVID-19. Study context: In each case, the material was cDNA or gDNA derived from T cells, B-cell-depleted T cells, or PBMCs.

This clonotype was obtained from a woman aged 65 to 85 with active or convalescent COVID-19. The chain employs TRBV6-4 and TRBJ1-5; 8 bases line up with TRBD1. Material for sequencing was peripheral blood. CDR3 sequence: CASSDPPDRASNQPQHF. The CDR3 bases are TGTGCCAGCAGTGACCCGCCGGACAGGGCGAGCAATCAGCCCCAGCATTTT.